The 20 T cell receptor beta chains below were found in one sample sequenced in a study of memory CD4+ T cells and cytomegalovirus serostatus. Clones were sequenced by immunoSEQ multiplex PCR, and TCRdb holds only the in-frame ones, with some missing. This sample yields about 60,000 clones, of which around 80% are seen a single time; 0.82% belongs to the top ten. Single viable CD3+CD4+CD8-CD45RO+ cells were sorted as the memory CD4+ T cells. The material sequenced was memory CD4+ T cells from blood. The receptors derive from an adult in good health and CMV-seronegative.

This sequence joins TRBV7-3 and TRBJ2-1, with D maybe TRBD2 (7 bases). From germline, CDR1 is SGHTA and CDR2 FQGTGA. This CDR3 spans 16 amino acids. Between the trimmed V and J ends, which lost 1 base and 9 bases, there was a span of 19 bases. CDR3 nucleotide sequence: TGTGCCAGCAGCTTAATTAAGGCCTGGGAGGGGGTTGAGCAGTTCTTC. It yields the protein CASSLIKAWEGVEQFF.

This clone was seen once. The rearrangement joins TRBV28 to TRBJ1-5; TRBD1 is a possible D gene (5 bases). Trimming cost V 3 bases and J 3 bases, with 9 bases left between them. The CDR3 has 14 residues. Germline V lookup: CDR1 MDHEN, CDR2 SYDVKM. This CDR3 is CASSFPGINQPQHF. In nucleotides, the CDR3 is TGTGCCAGCAGTTTCCCAGGGATCAATCAGCCCCAGCATTTT. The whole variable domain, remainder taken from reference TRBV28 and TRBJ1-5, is DVKVTQSSRYLVKRTGEKVFLECVQDMDHENMFWYRQDPGLGLRLIYFSYDVKMKEKGDIPEGYSVSREKKERFSLILESASTNQTSMYLCASSFPGINQPQHFGDGTRLSIL.

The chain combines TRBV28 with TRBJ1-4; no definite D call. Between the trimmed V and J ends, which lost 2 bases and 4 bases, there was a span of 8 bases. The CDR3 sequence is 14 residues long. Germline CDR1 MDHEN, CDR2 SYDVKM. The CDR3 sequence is CASSLQPLNEKLFF. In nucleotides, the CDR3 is TGTGCCAGCAGTTTACAGCCCCTTAATGAAAAACTGTTTTTT.

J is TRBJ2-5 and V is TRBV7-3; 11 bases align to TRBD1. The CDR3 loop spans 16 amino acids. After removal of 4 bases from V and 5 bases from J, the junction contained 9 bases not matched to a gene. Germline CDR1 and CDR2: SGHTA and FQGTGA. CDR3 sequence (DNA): TGTGCCAGCAGCTCCTCCGGGACAGGGGGTGGGGAGACCCAGTACTTC. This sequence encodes CASSSSGTGGGETQYF.

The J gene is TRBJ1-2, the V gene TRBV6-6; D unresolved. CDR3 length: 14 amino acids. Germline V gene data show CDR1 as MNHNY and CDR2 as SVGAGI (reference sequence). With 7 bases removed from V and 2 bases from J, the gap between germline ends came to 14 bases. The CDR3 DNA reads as TGTGCCAGCACCGGCAGCTCCAGAAACTATGGCTACACCTTC. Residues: CASTGSSRNYGYTF.

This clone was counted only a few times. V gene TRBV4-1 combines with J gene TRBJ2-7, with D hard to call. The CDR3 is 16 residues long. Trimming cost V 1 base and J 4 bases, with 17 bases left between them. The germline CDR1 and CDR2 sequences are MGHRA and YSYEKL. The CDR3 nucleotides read TGCGCCAGCAGCCAAGTTGGGCAAATCCATTATTACGAGCAGTACTTC. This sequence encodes CASSQVGQIHYYEQYF.

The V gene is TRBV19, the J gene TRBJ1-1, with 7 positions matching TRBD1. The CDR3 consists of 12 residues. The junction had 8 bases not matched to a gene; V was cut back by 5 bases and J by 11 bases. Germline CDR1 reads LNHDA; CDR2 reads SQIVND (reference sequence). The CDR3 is CASSLRARGAFF. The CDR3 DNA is TGTGCCAGTAGTCTACGTGCCAGGGGGGCTTTCTTT.

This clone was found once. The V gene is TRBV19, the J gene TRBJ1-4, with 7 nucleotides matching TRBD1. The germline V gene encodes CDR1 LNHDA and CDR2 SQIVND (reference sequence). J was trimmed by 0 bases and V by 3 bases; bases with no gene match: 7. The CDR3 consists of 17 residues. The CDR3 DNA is TGTGCCAGTAGTATTGGACAGGTTGCTGCAACTAATGAAAAACTGTTTTTT. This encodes CASSIGQVAATNEKLFF.

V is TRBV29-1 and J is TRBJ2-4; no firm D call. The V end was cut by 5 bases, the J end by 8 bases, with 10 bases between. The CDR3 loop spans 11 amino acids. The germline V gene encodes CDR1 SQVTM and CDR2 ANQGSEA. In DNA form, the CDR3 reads TGCAGCGTTTCCCACGCGGACATTCAGTACTTC. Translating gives CSVSHADIQYF.

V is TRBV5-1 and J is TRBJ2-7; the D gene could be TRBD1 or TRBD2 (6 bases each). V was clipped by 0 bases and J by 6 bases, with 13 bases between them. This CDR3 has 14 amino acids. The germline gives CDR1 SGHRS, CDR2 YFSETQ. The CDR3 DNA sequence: TGCGCCAGCAGCTTGGCGGGGGCAGGGGTCGAGCAGTACTTC. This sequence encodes CASSLAGAGVEQYF.

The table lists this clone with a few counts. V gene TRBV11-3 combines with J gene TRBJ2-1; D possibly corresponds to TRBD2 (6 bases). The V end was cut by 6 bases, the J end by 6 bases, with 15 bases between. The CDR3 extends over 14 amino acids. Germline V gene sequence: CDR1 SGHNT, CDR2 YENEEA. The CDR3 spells CASSPGVPPNEQFF. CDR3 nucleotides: TGTGCCAGCAGTCCGGGAGTCCCCCCCAATGAGCAGTTCTTC.

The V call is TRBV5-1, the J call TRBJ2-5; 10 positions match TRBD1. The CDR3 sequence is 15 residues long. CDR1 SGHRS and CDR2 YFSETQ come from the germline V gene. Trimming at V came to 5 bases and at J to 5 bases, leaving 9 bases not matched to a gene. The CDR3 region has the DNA TGCGCCAGCAGTCAAGGGACAGGGGTGACGGAGACCCAGTACTTC. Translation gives CASSQGTGVTETQYF.

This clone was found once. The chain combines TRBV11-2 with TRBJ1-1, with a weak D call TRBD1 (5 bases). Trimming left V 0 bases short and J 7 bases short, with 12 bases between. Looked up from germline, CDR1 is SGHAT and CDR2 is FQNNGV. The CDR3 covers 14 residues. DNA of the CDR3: TGTGCCAGCAGCTTAGAGGCCACAGGAGTTGAAGCTTTCTTT. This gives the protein CASSLEATGVEAFF.

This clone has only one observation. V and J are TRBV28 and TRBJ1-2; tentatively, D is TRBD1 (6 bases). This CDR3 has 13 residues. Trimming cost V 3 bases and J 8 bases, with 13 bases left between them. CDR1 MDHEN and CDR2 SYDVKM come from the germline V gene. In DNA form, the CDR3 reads TGTGCCAGCAGTTTGGAGGGGGGACGCGGCTACACCTTC. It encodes CASSLEGGRGYTF.

CDR3 amino acids: CAIRAGTGTPEAFF. Written as DNA, the CDR3 is TGTGCCATCAGGGCTGGGACAGGGACTCCTGAAGCTTTCTTT. This sequence joins TRBV10-3 and TRBJ1-1, with 9 bases identical to TRBD1. CDR1 ENHRY and CDR2 SYGVKD come from the germline V gene. V dropped 6 bases and J dropped 6; count of bases not matched to a gene: 8. The CDR3 is made up of 14 amino acids.

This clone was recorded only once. CDR3 sequence: CASSLDRDRSLRGYTF. CDR3 DNA sequence: TGTGCCAGCAGTCTGGACAGGGACAGGAGCCTACGAGGCTACACCTTC. The chain employs TRBV6-6 and TRBJ1-2; 8 bases map to TRBD1. The junction had 16 bases not matched to a gene; V was cut back by 5 bases and J by 8 bases. This CDR3 contains 16 residues. Germline CDR1 reads MNHNY; CDR2 reads SVGAGI (reference sequence).

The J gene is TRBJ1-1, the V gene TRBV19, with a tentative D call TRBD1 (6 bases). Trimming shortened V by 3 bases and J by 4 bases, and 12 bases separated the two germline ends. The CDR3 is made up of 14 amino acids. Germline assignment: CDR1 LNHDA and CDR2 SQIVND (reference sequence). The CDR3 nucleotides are TGTGCCAGTAGTATTCGGGGGCTGGCCACTGAAGCTTTCTTT. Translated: CASSIRGLATEAFF. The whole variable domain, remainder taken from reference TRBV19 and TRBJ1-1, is DGGITQSPKYLFRKEGQNVTLSCEQNLNHDAMYWYRQDPGQGLRLIYYSQIVNDFQKGDIAEGYSVSREKKESFPLTVTSAQKNPTAFYLCASSIRGLATEAFFGQGTRLTVV.

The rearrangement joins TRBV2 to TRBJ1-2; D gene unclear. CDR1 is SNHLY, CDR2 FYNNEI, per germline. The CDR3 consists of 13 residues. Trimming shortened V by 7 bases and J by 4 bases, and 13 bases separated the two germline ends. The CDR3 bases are TGTGCCAGCAAAAGGTTGGGGAGCTATGGCTACACCTTC. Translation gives CASKRLGSYGYTF.

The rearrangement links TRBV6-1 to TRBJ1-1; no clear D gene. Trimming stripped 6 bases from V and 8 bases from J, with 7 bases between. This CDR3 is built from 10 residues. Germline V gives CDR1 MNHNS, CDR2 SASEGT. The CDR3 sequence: CASRSVEAFF. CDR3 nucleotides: TGTGCCAGCAGGTCCGTAGAAGCTTTCTTT.

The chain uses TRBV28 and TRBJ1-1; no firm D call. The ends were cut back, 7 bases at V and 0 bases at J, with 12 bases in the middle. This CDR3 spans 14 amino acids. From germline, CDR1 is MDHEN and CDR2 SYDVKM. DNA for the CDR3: TGTGCCAGCATAGAGTCTTGGGTGAACACTGAAGCTTTCTTT. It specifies CASIESWVNTEAFF.